This TCR beta chain is from a study of metastatic and nonmetastatic thyroid tumors. This clone was observed at least ten times. A much larger clone lies a single base off, so this may be a read error. Other DNA sequences in the same sample also yield this CDR3. V lost 1 base and J 6 bases, leaving 15 bases between the germline ends. The germline CDR1 and CDR2 sequences are MGHRA and YSYEKL. This CDR3 has 15 residues. Thyroid surgery was performed in patients who had received no treatment beforehand. Through MiXCR, TCRdb re-clonotyped the PCR reads. The table lists more than 15,000 clones, around 17% of them singletons.

The sequence derives from a male donor with papillary thyroid cancer or a benign thyroid nodule (not recorded which). Some clones in this sample may be carry-over from other donors' samples. The chain carries TRBV4-1 and TRBJ1-1; D is unclear. Sequenced input: blood. This CDR3 reads CASSQGSRGGPEAFF. The DNA of the CDR3 is TGCGCCAGCAGCCAAGGGTCCCGAGGTGGGCCTGAAGCTTTCTTT.